This T cell receptor (beta chain) comes out of a study of blood T cell repertoires in COVID-19. V was pared by 1 base and J by 6 bases, with 10 bases of the junction left unmatched. CDR3 size: 18 residues. Germline V gene sequence: CDR1 SGHTA, CDR2 FQGNSA. As originally analysed: Amplification of reference gene primers was used by the study to estimate nucleated cell counts. Measured with immunoSEQ multiplex PCR; TCRdb has only the in-frame clones, and not every one. That table is the source of V, J and clone size, and D and trimming were worked out from the DNA. The repertoire consists of 130,000 to 150,000 clones, with around 87% occurring once and the leading ten covering approximately 9%.

The sequence came from a woman aged 45-65 years with active or convalescent COVID-19. The material sequenced was peripheral blood. V usage is TRBV7-2 and J usage is TRBJ2-2; 11 nucleotides align to TRBD2. This chain's CDR3 is CASSLDSGGAYLAGELFF. CDR3 sequence (DNA): TGTGCCAGCAGCTTAGATAGCGGGGGGGCCTATTTGGCCGGGGAGCTGTTTTTT.